This T cell receptor (beta chain) was sequenced for a study of cytomegalovirus exposure and HLA in healthy donors. Study outcomes and limitations: The CMV antigen specificity of a few CMV-associated chains was confirmed through in vitro analysis. Another analysis was done later, and it associated approximately 17,000 TCR beta sequences with HLA alleles at 0.05 false discovery rate. The authors listed 150 or so TCR beta chains as cytomegalovirus-associated.

Germline assignment: CDR1 MDHEN and CDR2 SYDVKM. The CDR3 runs to 18 residues. V was trimmed by 1 base and J by 3 bases, leaving 19 bases between them. Details on this clone: Its antigen is not known.

PCR primers comprised 60 Vbeta and 13 Jbeta primers. Original data processing: Per a later analysis, the number of unique TCR beta chains was 75 million to 90 million, of which 8.5 million to 11 million were shared. The method was immunoSEQ multiplex PCR; TCRdb's version includes in-frame clones alone and lacks a portion of them. D and trimming come from the DNA, and the V and J calls and clone size come from that table. This sample has approximately 210,000 clones, with roughly 83% found just once. The chain recombines TRBV28 with TRBJ1-5, with D tentatively TRBD1 (5 bases). Sequences were obtained from PBMCs. The sequence was obtained from a male donor in good health and CMV-seropositive. CDR3 nucleotide sequence: TGTGCCAGCAGTTTATTTTCAGGGCAGGGTAGTGACAATCAGCCCCAGCATTTT. It is translated as CASSLFSGQGSDNQPQHF. Complete variable domain (other parts from reference TRBV28 and TRBJ1-5): DVKVTQSSRYLVKRTGEKVFLECVQDMDHENMFWYRQDPGLGLRLIYFSYDVKMKEKGDIPEGYSVSREKKERFSLILESASTNQTSMYLCASSLFSGQGSDNQPQHFGDGTRLSIL.